This TCR beta chain emerged from a study of patients and donors after allogeneic stem cell transplantation. Looked up from germline, CDR1 is LNHDA and CDR2 is SQIVND (reference sequence). The germline V and J ends were trimmed by 7 bases and 1 base, with 9 bases remaining between them. This CDR3 has 13 residues. TCRdb recomputed calls from the RT-PCR reads with MiXCR, one row per CDR3 protein. The repertoire holds under 30,000 distinct CDR3 sequences, with approximately 8.8% as singletons. The sample was blood, either unsorted or a sorted T cell fraction (not recorded which). The rearrangement links TRBV19 to TRBJ2-3; D tentatively fits TRBD1 or TRBD2 (5 bases each). The TCR was taken from a human donor who was either an allogeneic HSCT recipient or a stem cell or donor lymphocyte infusion donor (not recorded which). It is not recorded whose cells these are; they may come from a transplant donor. CDR3 amino acids: CASKVGGTDTQYF. Here the CDR3 DNA reads TGTGCCAGTAAGGTGGGGGGCACAGATACGCAGTATTTT.